Presented here are 20 T cell receptor beta chains from one specimen sequenced in a study of OX40 agonist ivuxolimab in advanced cancers. Some clones are missing from TCRdb's copy, which holds only in-frame ones; the method was immunoSEQ multiplex PCR. The table has 50,000 to 55,000 clones, roughly 88% seen once. Sequenced here: CD4+ or CD8+ T cells sorted from blood, sampled in a trial of the OX40 agonist ivuxolimab. These receptors came from an adult with an advanced solid tumor such as melanoma, head and neck, liver or kidney cancer.

The genes are TRBV7-9 and TRBJ2-2; D is perhaps TRBD1 (5 bases). This CDR3 contains 13 residues. V lost 8 bases, J lost 7 bases, and 14 bases lay in between. Germline V lookup: CDR1 SEHNR, CDR2 FQNEAQ (reference sequence). The CDR3 region is CASLKGNIGELFF. CDR3 in DNA: TGTGCCAGCCTAAAGGGGAATATCGGGGAGCTGTTTTTT.

The chain has TRBV6-5 and TRBJ1-4, with 9 bases lining up with TRBD1. The germline V gene encodes CDR1 MNHEY and CDR2 SVGAGI. V trimming: 8 bases; J trimming: 4 bases; junction bases outside the gene matches: 2. The CDR3 has 13 amino acids. The CDR3 region has the DNA TGTGCCAGCCGGGGACAGGGTAATGAAAAACTGTTTTTT. Protein product: CASRGQGNEKLFF.

This chain connects TRBV27 to TRBJ1-4; no clear D gene. Trimming shortened V by 5 bases and J by 8 bases, and 9 bases separated the two germline ends. The CDR3 runs 12 residues. Germline V CDR1 and CDR2: MNHEY, SMNVEV (reference sequence). This CDR3 is CASSGSEEKLFF. The CDR3 DNA follows: TGTGCCAGCAGTGGGAGCGAGGAAAAACTGTTTTTT.

The chain couples TRBV7-9 to TRBJ1-5; D possibly corresponds to TRBD1 (6 bases). The length of the CDR3 is 14 residues. Germline values: CDR1 SEHNR, CDR2 FQNEAQ (reference sequence). Trimming took 5 bases from V and 5 from J, leaving 13 bases between them. The CDR3 is CASSATGSDQPQHF. CDR3 coding DNA: TGTGCCAGCAGCGCTACAGGGTCGGATCAGCCCCAGCATTTT.

V is TRBV6-7 and J is TRBJ2-7, with no clear D. TRBV6-7 is labeled an ORF, and its function is uncertain. V lost 2 bases and J 5 bases, leaving 4 bases between the germline ends. CDR3 length: 11 amino acids. Written as DNA, the CDR3 is TGTGCCAGCAGTTACCGAAACGAGCAGTACTTC. It codes for CASSYRNEQYF.

The genes are TRBV14 and TRBJ2-7; TRBD2 matches at 7 bases. J gave up 3 bases and V 0 bases, and 8 bases lay outside the gene matches. The CDR3 contains 16 residues. CDR1 and CDR2 (germline): SGHDN, FVKESK. The CDR3 DNA follows: TGTGCCAGCAGCCAAGATGGGGGGGGGTCTCGCTACGAGCAGTACTTC. As protein: CASSQDGGGSRYEQYF.

The chain recombines TRBV18 with TRBJ2-3, with 9 nucleotides matching TRBD1. V shed 6 bases and J 5 bases; nucleotides not matched to a gene: 6. Germline V lookup: CDR1 KGHSH, CDR2 LQKENI. The CDR3 spans 14 residues. CDR3 DNA: TGTGCCAGCTCCATACGGGACAGGGAAGATACGCAGTATTTT. Encoded protein: CASSIRDREDTQYF.

This clone was seen a single time. The chain carries TRBV5-4 and TRBJ2-2; TRBD1 matches at 8 bases. Germline V gene sequence: CDR1 SGHNT, CDR2 YYREEE (reference sequence). The CDR3 is 15 residues long. The ends lost 1 base at V and 4 bases at J; junction bases unmatched: 3. Here the CDR3 DNA reads TGTGCCAGCAGCTTGCAGGGGGCCGGCACCGGGGAGCTGTTTTTT. Translated, it gives CASSLQGAGTGELFF.

J is TRBJ2-1 and V is TRBV27, with TRBD1 matching over 7 bases. The CDR3 is 17 amino acids. CDR1 is MNHEY and CDR2 is SMNVEV in the germline V gene (reference sequence). With V trimmed by 0 bases and J by 8 bases, 13 bases remained unmatched. The CDR3 coding sequence is TGTGCCAGCAGTTTATCGGGCAGGGGGTCCCCCAGGGATGAGCAGTTCTTC. This encodes CASSLSGRGSPRDEQFF.

The chain employs TRBV5-1 and TRBJ2-2, with a possible D match to TRBD2 (6 bases). The V gene lost 4 bases and the J gene lost 6 bases, with 16 bases spanning the gap. Germline V gene data show CDR1 as SGHRS and CDR2 as YFSETQ. This CDR3 comprises 15 residues. The CDR3 is CASSPPPSAPGELFF. In DNA form, the CDR3 reads TGCGCCAGCAGCCCGCCCCCTAGCGCACCCGGGGAGCTGTTTTTT.

The genes are TRBV19 and TRBJ2-1, with 7 bases fitting TRBD2. J gave up 1 base and V 3 bases, and 3 bases lay outside the gene matches. There are 15 residues in the CDR3. CDR1 LNHDA and CDR2 SQIVND come from the germline V gene (reference sequence). The CDR3 coding sequence is TGTGCCAGTAGTATTCGCGGGGGATCCTACAATGAGCAGTTCTTC. It encodes CASSIRGGSYNEQFF.

V is TRBV11-2 and J is TRBJ2-1; 8 nucleotides line up with TRBD2. Losses at the gene ends were 2 bases for V and 10 bases for J; bases not matched to a gene: 10. The CDR3 totals 15 residues. Germline V gene lookup returns CDR1 SGHAT and CDR2 FQNNGV. CDR3 in amino acids: CASSLMGLGRGEQFF. The CDR3, as DNA: TGTGCCAGCAGCTTAATGGGACTAGGACGAGGCGAGCAGTTCTTC.

There are a few counts of this clone. CDR3 DNA sequence: TGTGCCAGCAGCCAAGAACGGAGCTACGAGCAGTACTTC. It yields the protein CASSQERSYEQYF. The chain carries TRBV4-2 and TRBJ2-7; D is undetermined. The germline V gene has CDR1 LGHNA and CDR2 YNFKEQ. This CDR3 has 13 residues. V was shortened by 0 bases and J by 3 bases, with 6 bases between the two germline ends.

This chain links TRBV15 with TRBJ2-1, with 7 bases that match TRBD2. The V gene's germline CDR1 is LNHNV and CDR2 YYDKDF (reference sequence). The CDR3 is 15 residues long. The V gene end was trimmed by 3 bases and the J gene end by 4 bases; junction bases not matched to a gene: 6. Here the CDR3 DNA reads TGTGCCACCAGCAGGCCCCTAGCGGCATACAATGAGCAGTTCTTC. Its protein product is CATSRPLAAYNEQFF.

CDR3 region: CASSLAVLAGPSSYEQYF. The CDR3 coding sequence is TGTGCCAGCAGCTTAGCGGTTTTAGCGGGACCAAGCTCCTACGAGCAGTACTTC. The rearrangement links TRBV7-2 to TRBJ2-7, with 8 bases fitting TRBD2. Germline-derived CDR1 and CDR2 are SGHTA and FQGNSA. J lost 0 bases, V lost 0 bases, and 10 bases had no gene match. This CDR3 has 18 residues.

The chain employs TRBV5-5 and TRBJ2-5; D not certain. Judging by the DNA end, TRBJ2-7 fits better; the J call may be wrong. The CDR3 is made up of 12 amino acids. Per germline, CDR1 SGHKS and CDR2 YYEKEE (reference sequence). The CDR3 coding sequence is TGTGCCAGCAGCTTTAGCTCCTACGAGCAGTACTTC. Protein: CASSFSSYEQYF.

This clone was found a few times. The chain employs TRBV4-1 and TRBJ1-3; D may be TRBD1 (6 bases). The CDR3 loop spans 18 amino acids. V lost 0 bases and J 4 bases, leaving 19 bases between the germline ends. The V gene's germline CDR1 is MGHRA and CDR2 YSYEKL. This chain's CDR3 is CASSQDQGLSWGGNTIYF. The CDR3 region has the DNA TGCGCCAGCAGCCAAGATCAGGGGCTTAGTTGGGGGGGAAACACCATATATTTT.

The chain has TRBV2 and TRBJ2-3; D is uncertain. Germline V gives CDR1 SNHLY, CDR2 FYNNEI. CDR3 length: 12 residues. Trimming left V 7 bases short and J 3 bases short, with 8 bases between. The CDR3 DNA reads as TGTGCCAGCAATACAGTGACAGATACGCAGTATTTT. This translates into CASNTVTDTQYF.

The V and J genes are TRBV2 and TRBJ2-2; the match to TRBD2 covers 8 bases. The CDR3 length is 14 residues. With 6 bases clipped from V and 1 base from J, the junction kept 1 base outside the gene matches. Per the germline V gene, CDR1 is SNHLY and CDR2 is FYNNEI. The DNA for the CDR3 is TGTGCCAGCAGCCGGGGGGGGAACACCGGGGAGCTGTTTTTT. Translation gives CASSRGGNTGELFF.

In the case of this clone: The missing conserved phenylalanine or tryptophan at the end of this CDR3 makes a read error likely. The DNA is omitted, as the CDR3 cannot be located on it reliably, and the CDR3 follows TCRdb's listing. This chain links TRBV9 with TRBJ1-2. The CDR3 totals 14 residues, both ends included. Germline V gene data show CDR1 as SGDLS and CDR2 as YYNGEE. The CDR3 spells CASSFWYSRKTYGY.